The 5 T cell receptor beta chains given below trace back to one sample, sequenced in a study of blood T cells in healthy people across ages. Primed by a sample-barcoded 5' primer and a J-beta primer mix, a second PCR proceeded for 7 to 11 cycles. TCRdb independently ran MiXCR on the 5' RACE reads; one entry per CDR3 protein. The sample shows about a million distinct CDR3 sequences, roughly two fifths of them seen only once. The sample taken for sequencing was blood. The receptors were sampled from a man in his late teens or twenties in good health.

The V and J genes are TRBV27 and TRBJ1-4; no definite D call. The V end lost 1 base, the J end lost 8 bases, and 14 bases lay between the germline ends. The CDR3 is made up of 15 amino acids. The germline V gene has CDR1 MNHEY and CDR2 SMNVEV (reference sequence). In nucleotides, the CDR3 is TGTGCCAGCAGTTTATACTCCCCACGGAGGGAAAAACTGTTTTTT. It is translated as CASSLYSPRREKLFF.

Many counts were recorded for this clonotype. An end of the junction does not agree with germline; a read error may underlie this. The V and J genes are TRBV11-1 and TRBJ1-2; 10 bases line up with TRBD1. The CDR3 consists of 13 residues. Germline-derived CDR1 and CDR2 are SGHAT and FQDESV (reference sequence). The CDR3 loop is CASSRGTGDGYTF. For the CDR3, the DNA is TGCGCCAGCAGCCGTGGGACAGGGGATGGCTACACCTTC.

This clonotype was recorded only once. The gene calls are TRBV6-5 and TRBJ1-2; TRBD1 might be the D (6 bases). The ends were cut back, 0 bases at V and 6 bases at J, with 23 bases in the middle. Germline assignment: CDR1 MNHEY and CDR2 SVGAGI. The CDR3 consists of 18 residues. CDR3 sequence reads: CASSYSRGASPLDDGYTF. Here the CDR3 DNA reads TGTGCCAGCAGTTACTCTCGGGGGGCTTCCCCCTTGGACGATGGCTACACCTTC.

V gene TRBV27 combines with J gene TRBJ1-2; 9 bases line up with TRBD1. V gave up 5 bases and J gave up 2 bases; unmatched junction bases: 9. CDR1 and CDR2 from the germline V gene are MNHEY and SMNVEV (reference sequence). The CDR3 spans 16 residues. CDR3 bases: TGTGCCAGCAGTCAAACCGGGACAGGGAAGAACTATGGCTACACCTTC. Protein product: CASSQTGTGKNYGYTF.

This rearrangement joins TRBV30 to TRBJ1-2, with 7 nucleotides matching TRBD1. The V gene's germline CDR1 is GTSNPN and CDR2 SVGIG (reference sequence). The CDR3 contains 14 residues. Germline trimming cut 1 base from V and 2 bases from J; bases unmatched to any gene: 4. Written as DNA, the CDR3 is TGTGCCTGGAGTGCGACAGGGAACAACTATGGCTACACCTTC. Its translation is CAWSATGNNYGYTF.